The sequence of this T cell receptor (beta chain) was determined in a study of blood T cell repertoires in COVID-19. Study summary: Samples came from the United States, Italy and Spain, spanning acute and convalescent COVID-19. Sources were T cells, B-cell-depleted T cells, or PBMCs; the material itself was cDNA or gDNA.

Per the authors' pipeline: Nucleated cell number was recorded as an estimate derived from reference gene primer amplification. Clones were read by immunoSEQ multiplex PCR, and TCRdb kept only the in-frame ones, dropping some. That table gives V, J and clone size, and the DNA gave D and trimming. The data contain 200,000 to 250,000 clones, around 90% of them seen just once; the ten biggest clones take up 1.4% to 1.5%. The trim removed 5 bases at V and 13 bases at J, leaving 14 bases unmatched. CDR3 length: 13 residues. Germline lookup yields CDR1 MNHEY and CDR2 SVGAGI. The chain is built from TRBV6-5 and TRBJ2-7, with TRBD1 matching 7 bases. The sequencing sample was made of peripheral blood. This TCR derives from a man between 18 and 35 years old with active or convalescent COVID-19. CDR3 coding DNA: TGTGCCAGCAGTCCCACAGGGGCCCCCACCCACTACTTC. This codes for CASSPTGAPTHYF.